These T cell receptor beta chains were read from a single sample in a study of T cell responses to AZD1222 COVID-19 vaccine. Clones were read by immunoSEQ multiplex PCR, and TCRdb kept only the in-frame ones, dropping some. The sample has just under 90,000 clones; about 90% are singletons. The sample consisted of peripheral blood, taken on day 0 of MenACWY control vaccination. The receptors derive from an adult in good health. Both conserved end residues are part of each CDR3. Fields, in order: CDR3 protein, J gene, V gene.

cdr3_aa: CASSQQGAEEQYF
j_call: TRBJ2-7
v_call: TRBV4-2

cdr3_aa: CASMGTGGSETQYF
j_call: TRBJ2-5
v_call: TRBV2

cdr3_aa: CASSIIGAGTGGVGLNQPQHF
j_call: TRBJ1-5
v_call: TRBV19

cdr3_aa: CASSDSDINTGELFF
j_call: TRBJ2-2
v_call: TRBV6-4

cdr3_aa: CASSSSGEGTEAFF
j_call: TRBJ1-1
v_call: TRBV11-3

cdr3_aa: CASSLGRDSAYEQYF
j_call: TRBJ2-7
v_call: TRBV5-4

cdr3_aa: CASSFASVSYNEQFF
j_call: TRBJ2-1
v_call: TRBV28

cdr3_aa: CASSPVGSNEQFF
j_call: TRBJ2-1
v_call: TRBV11-3

cdr3_aa: CASSPGTGNLNTEAFF
j_call: TRBJ1-1
v_call: TRBV27

cdr3_aa: CASSRKDPGANSPLHF
j_call: TRBJ1-6
v_call: TRBV27

cdr3_aa: CASTHSGGTQYF
j_call: TRBJ2-3
v_call: TRBV7-2

cdr3_aa: CASSLFQGDTEAFF
j_call: TRBJ1-1
v_call: TRBV27

cdr3_aa: CASSKSGTDNYGYTF
j_call: TRBJ1-2
v_call: TRBV7-3

cdr3_aa: CASSVGTGGGYNEQFF
j_call: TRBJ2-1
v_call: TRBV9

cdr3_aa: CASSQDSAKNIQYF
j_call: TRBJ2-4
v_call: TRBV4-2

cdr3_aa: CASSWTDPNTGELFF
j_call: TRBJ2-2
v_call: TRBV10-2

cdr3_aa: CASSFRYRASNQPQHF
j_call: TRBJ1-5
v_call: TRBV28

cdr3_aa: CAWSVRGGERAAFF
j_call: TRBJ1-1
v_call: TRBV30

cdr3_aa: CASATGSQPQHF
j_call: TRBJ1-5
v_call: TRBV12-3/TRBV12-4

cdr3_aa: CAINGQGGNTGELFF
j_call: TRBJ2-2
v_call: TRBV10-3

cdr3_aa: CASRGLAGETQYF
j_call: TRBJ2-5
v_call: TRBV5-1

cdr3_aa: CASSQTGTYYEQYF
j_call: TRBJ2-7
v_call: TRBV28

cdr3_aa: CASTGLAGSGELFF
j_call: TRBJ2-2
v_call: TRBV2

cdr3_aa: CASSQKGGRTEAFF
j_call: TRBJ1-1
v_call: TRBV3-1/TRBV3-2

cdr3_aa: CASTPGLYPEKLFF
j_call: TRBJ1-4
v_call: TRBV19

cdr3_aa: CATSRDGGGTVEKLFF
j_call: TRBJ1-4
v_call: TRBV15

cdr3_aa: CASSQDLAGGLGGYTF
j_call: TRBJ1-2
v_call: TRBV4-2

cdr3_aa: CASSLVNRVNTEAFF
j_call: TRBJ1-1
v_call: TRBV5-4

cdr3_aa: CASSLDGANTIYF
j_call: TRBJ1-3
v_call: TRBV5-6

cdr3_aa: CASSASLYTYGYTF
j_call: TRBJ1-2
v_call: TRBV6-2/TRBV6-3

cdr3_aa: CASRGDSKYEQYF
j_call: TRBJ2-7
v_call: TRBV2

cdr3_aa: CASSQRINRGLNTEAFF
j_call: TRBJ1-1
v_call: TRBV4-1

cdr3_aa: CATSAGTSGKETQYF
j_call: TRBJ2-5
v_call: TRBV24-1

cdr3_aa: CASGLTRESRNEKLFF
j_call: TRBJ1-4
v_call: TRBV12-5

cdr3_aa: CASSLSGSGNTIYF
j_call: TRBJ1-3
v_call: TRBV5-1

cdr3_aa: CASGSVTSTGWGTEAFF
j_call: TRBJ1-1
v_call: TRBV12-5

cdr3_aa: CASSTQGTLLNTEAFF
j_call: TRBJ1-1
v_call: TRBV5-1

cdr3_aa: CASRPGPHTEAFF
j_call: TRBJ1-1
v_call: TRBV6-5

cdr3_aa: CASRAIGMYGGTEAFF
j_call: TRBJ1-1
v_call: TRBV2